Sequencing of this T cell receptor (beta chain) was carried out in a study of T cells in Graves' hyperthyroidism and ophthalmopathy. Study results and caveats: Most thyroid-expanded clonotypes above 0.001 were also found in blood.

The V end lost 1 base, the J end lost 0 bases, and 6 bases lay between the germline ends. Germline loops: CDR1 SGHVS, CDR2 FQNEAQ. The CDR3 sequence is 14 residues long. From RNA transcripts, TCR beta CDR3 regions were amplified. Using the HTBI primer set, a first-round RT-PCR was run on the TCR CDR3. Each CDR3 protein is one row after TCRdb ran MiXCR on the multiplex PCR reads. The sample lists 730,000 or so distinct CDR3 sequences, approximately 18% occurring once. As for this clonotype: The antigen remains unidentified.

The patients, who ranged from 18 to 65 in age, presented with newly diagnosed hyperthyroidism lasting under 2 months. Drawn at first hyperthyroidism diagnosis, the blood sample preceded any ophthalmopathy symptoms. V gene TRBV7-8 combines with J gene TRBJ1-2; D is unclear. The material sequenced was blood. This receptor was identified in a woman aged 50 to 65 with Graves' hyperthyroidism that later progressed to Graves' ophthalmopathy. The CDR3 bases are TGTGCCAGCAGCTTAGGGGTAGCTAACTATGGCTACACCTTC. It specifies CASSLGVANYGYTF.